The rows below give T cell receptor beta chains drawn from one sample of a study of T cells in Graves' hyperthyroidism and ophthalmopathy. TCRdb reanalysed the multiplex PCR reads using MiXCR and keeps one entry per CDR3 protein. The profile shows a few hundred thousand distinct CDR3 sequences, about a sixth of them singletons. Source material: blood. Receptors were obtained from a woman between 18 and 30 years old with Graves' hyperthyroidism. Each CDR3 is given with its conserved first and last residue. The D gene is left open where the match is weak. Clone size appears in some rows only: once, few, many, or a class for an expanded clone.

v_gene,j_gene,abundance,d_gene,CDR3aa,CDR3nt
TRBV7-9,TRBJ1-2,few,TRBD1,CASTPGPGGGFVAGYTF,TGTGCCAGCACCCCCGGTCCAGGGGGCGGCTTTGTCGCTGGCTACACCTTC
TRBV10-3,TRBJ1-1,few,.,CAISEFLLGLNTEAFF,TGTGCCATCAGTGAGTTTCTATTGGGACTGAACACTGAAGCTTTCTTT
TRBV19,TRBJ2-3,.,.,CASRRVGSADTQYF,TGTGCCAGTCGAAGGGTTGGGTCCGCAGATACGCAGTATTTT
TRBV6-5,TRBJ1-1,many,TRBD1,CASSYSFRGTGANTEAFF,TGTGCCAGCAGTTACTCTTTTCGTGGGACAGGGGCGAACACTGAAGCTTTCTTT
TRBV20-1,TRBJ1-5,many,TRBD1,CSVRGLGQPQHF,TGCAGTGTAAGGGGGCTAGGACAGCCCCAGCATTTT
TRBV19,TRBJ2-3,many,.,CASSIGGTTDTQYF,TGTGCCAGTAGTATCGGGGGCACCACAGATACGCAGTATTTT
TRBV6-1,TRBJ2-7,many,.,CASSEFHIGQYF,TGTGCCAGCAGTGAGTTTCATATCGGGCAGTACTTC
TRBV28,TRBJ2-7,many,TRBD1,CASGRTGGLYEQYF,TGTGCCAGCGGACGAACAGGGGGCTTATACGAGCAGTACTTC
TRBV5-5,TRBJ1-1,many,TRBD1,CASSMDRVVTEAFF,TGTGCCAGCAGCATGGACAGGGTGGTCACTGAAGCTTTCTTT
TRBV13,TRBJ1-5,many,.,CASSSRRSGGNQPQHF,TGTGCCAGCAGCTCAAGACGGTCGGGTGGCAATCAGCCCCAGCATTTT
TRBV29-1,TRBJ2-1,few,.,CSVELGAGQTYNEQFF,TGCAGCGTTGAATTAGGTGCAGGCCAAACCTACAATGAGCAGTTCTTC
TRBV19,TRBJ1-4,.,.,CASRDGYEKLFF,TGTGCCTCAAGGGACGGTTATGAAAAACTGTTTTTT
TRBV12-3/TRBV12-4,TRBJ2-6,many,.,CASSFGANVLTF,TGTGCCAGCAGTTTTGGGGCCAACGTCCTGACTTTC
TRBV2,TRBJ2-5,many,.,CASIAGQETQYF,TGTGCCAGCATTGCAGGGCAAGAGACCCAGTACTTC
TRBV12-5,TRBJ2-1,many,.,CASGPPSRGPEGEFF,TGTGCTAGTGGTCCTCCCTCGAGGGGACCTGAGGGAGAGTTCTTC
TRBV7-9,TRBJ1-2,few,.,CASSLALRDNYGYTF,TGTGCCAGCAGCTTAGCGCTTCGGGATAACTATGGCTACACCTTC
TRBV24-1,TRBJ1-3,few,TRBD1,CATSETGGSVSFDTIYF,TGTGCCACCAGTGAAACAGGGGGCTCTGTCTCCTTCGACACCATATATTTT
TRBV27,TRBJ1-1,.,.,CASSPILWTVTEALF,TGTGCCAGCAGTCCAATACTTTGGACAGTTACTGAAGCTCTCTTT
TRBV7-8,TRBJ1-1,many,TRBD1,CASRSHRGRDTEAFF,TGTGCCAGCAGATCTCACAGGGGGCGGGACACTGAAGCTTTCTTT
TRBV19,TRBJ1-1,few,.,CASSVDHANTEAFF,TGTGCCAGTAGCGTTGACCACGCGAACACTGAAGCTTTCTTT
TRBV3-1,TRBJ1-1,many,TRBD1,CASSPGQGGAEAFF,TGTGCCAGCAGCCCCGGACAGGGAGGCGCTGAAGCTTTCTTT
TRBV5-1,TRBJ2-3,.,TRBD2,CASSLLAGEDTQYF,TGCGCCAGCAGCTTACTAGCGGGGGAGGATACGCAGTATTTT